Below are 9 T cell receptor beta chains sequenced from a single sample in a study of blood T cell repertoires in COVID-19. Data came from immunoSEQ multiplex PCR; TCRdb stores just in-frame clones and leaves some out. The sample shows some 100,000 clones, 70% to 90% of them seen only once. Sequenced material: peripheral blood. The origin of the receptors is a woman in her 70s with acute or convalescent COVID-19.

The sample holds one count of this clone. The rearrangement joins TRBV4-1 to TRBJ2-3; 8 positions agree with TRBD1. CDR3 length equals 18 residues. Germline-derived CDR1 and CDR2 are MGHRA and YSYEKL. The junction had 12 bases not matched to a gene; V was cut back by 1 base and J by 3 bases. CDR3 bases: TGCGCCAGCAGCCAAGTTCCAGGGGGCAACTCGGGTACAGATACGCAGTATTTT. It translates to CASSQVPGGNSGTDTQYF.

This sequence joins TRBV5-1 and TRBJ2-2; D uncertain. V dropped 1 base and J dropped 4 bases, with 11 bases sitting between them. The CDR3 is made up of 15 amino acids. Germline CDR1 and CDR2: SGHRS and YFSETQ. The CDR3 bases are TGCGCCAGCAGCTTGACAGTGTCAGGCACCGGGGAGCTGTTTTTT. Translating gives CASSLTVSGTGELFF.

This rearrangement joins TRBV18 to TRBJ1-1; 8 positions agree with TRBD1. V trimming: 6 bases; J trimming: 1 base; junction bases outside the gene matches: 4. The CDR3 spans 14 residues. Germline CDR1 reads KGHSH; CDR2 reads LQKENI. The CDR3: CASSPGTGNTEAFF. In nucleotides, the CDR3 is TGTGCCAGCTCCCCCGGGACAGGGAACACTGAAGCTTTCTTT.

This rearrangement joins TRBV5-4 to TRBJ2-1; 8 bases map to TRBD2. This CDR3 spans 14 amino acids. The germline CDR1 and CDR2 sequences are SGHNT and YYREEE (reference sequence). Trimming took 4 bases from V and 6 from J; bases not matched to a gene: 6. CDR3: CASSAAGTSNEQFF. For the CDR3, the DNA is TGTGCCAGCAGCGCAGCCGGGACTAGCAATGAGCAGTTCTTC.

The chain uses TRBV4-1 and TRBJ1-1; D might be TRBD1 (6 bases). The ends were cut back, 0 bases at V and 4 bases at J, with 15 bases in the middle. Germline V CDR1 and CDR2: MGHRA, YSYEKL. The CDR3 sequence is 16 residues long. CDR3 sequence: CASSQDAQRGSTEAFF. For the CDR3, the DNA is TGCGCCAGCAGCCAAGATGCCCAGAGGGGGTCCACTGAAGCTTTCTTT.

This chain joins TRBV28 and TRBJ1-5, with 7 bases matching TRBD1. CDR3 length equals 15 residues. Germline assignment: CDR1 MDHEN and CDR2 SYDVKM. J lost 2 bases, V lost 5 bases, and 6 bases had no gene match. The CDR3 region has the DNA TGTGCCAGCAGTCCCCCAGGGGGAGGCAATCAGCCCCAGCATTTT. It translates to CASSPPGGGNQPQHF. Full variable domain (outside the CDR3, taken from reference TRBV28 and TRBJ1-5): DVKVTQSSRYLVKRTGEKVFLECVQDMDHENMFWYRQDPGLGLRLIYFSYDVKMKEKGDIPEGYSVSREKKERFSLILESASTNQTSMYLCASSPPGGGNQPQHFGDGTRLSIL.

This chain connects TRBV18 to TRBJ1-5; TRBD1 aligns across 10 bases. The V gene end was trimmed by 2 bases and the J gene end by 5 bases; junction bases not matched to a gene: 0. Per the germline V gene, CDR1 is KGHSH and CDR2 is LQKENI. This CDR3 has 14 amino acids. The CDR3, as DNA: TGTGCCAGCTCACCAGACAGGGGGCATCAGCCCCAGCATTTT. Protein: CASSPDRGHQPQHF.

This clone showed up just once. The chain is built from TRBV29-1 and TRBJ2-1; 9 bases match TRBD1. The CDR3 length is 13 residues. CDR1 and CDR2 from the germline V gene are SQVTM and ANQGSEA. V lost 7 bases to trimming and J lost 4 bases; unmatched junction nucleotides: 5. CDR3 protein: CSARQGEYNEQFF. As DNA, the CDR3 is TGCAGCGCTCGACAGGGGGAATACAATGAGCAGTTCTTC.

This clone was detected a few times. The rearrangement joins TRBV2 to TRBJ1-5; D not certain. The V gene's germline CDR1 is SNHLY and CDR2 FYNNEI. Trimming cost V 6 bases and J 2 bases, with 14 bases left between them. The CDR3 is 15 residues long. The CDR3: CASSEGPPGNQPQHF. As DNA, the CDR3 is TGTGCCAGCAGCGAGGGCCCACCGGGCAATCAGCCCCAGCATTTT.